This is a list of T cell receptor beta chains from one sample in a study of regulatory T cells in long-lasting Graves disease. TCRdb fed the multiplex PCR reads into MiXCR, producing one record per CDR3 protein. The sample has 350,000 to 450,000 distinct CDR3 sequences, around 20% seen once. The sequenced sample was peripheral blood mononuclear cells (PBMCs), obtained when the disease was refractory, from a patient treated with antithyroid drugs. The source is a female donor with Graves disease. The CDR3 runs from the conserved cysteine through the conserved F or W. A D gene is named only where the DNA matches it firmly. Not all rows give a size; the values are once, few, many and, for expanded clones, a class.

d_call j_call v_call clone_size cdr3_nt cdr3_aa
TRBD1 TRBJ1-2 TRBV7-2 once TGTGCCAGCACCAGGGGGAACTATGGCTACACCTTC CASTRGNYGYTF
. TRBJ1-2 TRBV29-1 many TGCAGCGTTGACTTGGGGGGACCTAACTATGGCTACACCTTC CSVDLGGPNYGYTF
. TRBJ1-1 TRBV28 many TGTGCCAGCAGTTCCTTGACGGGCGGCACTGAAGCTTTCTTT CASSSLTGGTEAFF
TRBD1 TRBJ2-5 TRBV6-1 many TGTGCCAGCAGAAGGACAGGGGTACAAGAGACCCAGTACTTC CASRRTGVQETQYF
TRBD2 TRBJ2-6 TRBV3-1 . TGTGCCAGCAGCCAAGGATGGGGGAGGGCTACAGGGGCCAACGTCCTGACTTTC CASSQGWGRATGANVLTF
TRBD1 TRBJ2-2 TRBV19 few TGTGCCAGTATCCCGGGACAGGGTACCGGGGAGCTGTTTTTT CASIPGQGTGELFF
. TRBJ2-7 TRBV2 many TGTGCCACCCAGGGCTACGAGCAGTACTTC CATQGYEQYF
TRBD2 TRBJ2-5 TRBV28 many TGTGCCAGCAGGCCCGGGACTAGCGGAGTCCAAGAGACCCAGTACTTC CASRPGTSGVQETQYF
. TRBJ2-5 TRBV20-1 many TGCAGTGCTAGTCCAGGGATCGCGACCCAGTACTTC CSASPGIATQYF
. TRBJ1-1 TRBV11-2 . TGTGCCAGCAGCTTTATTGGGGGGGGCACTGAAGCTTTCTTT CASSFIGGGTEAFF
. TRBJ2-2 TRBV20-1 many TGCAGTGCTAGAGATGTCGGGGCCGGGGAGCTGTTTTTT CSARDVGAGELFF
. TRBJ2-5 TRBV14 few TGTGCCAGCAGCCTCTTGGGGACACTCGGAGAGACCCAGTACTTC CASSLLGTLGETQYF
. TRBJ2-1 TRBV10-3 few TGTGCCATCAGTGCCACAGCGAACAATGAGCAGTTCTTC CAISATANNEQFF
. TRBJ2-5 TRBV30 . TGTGCCTGGAGTGTAGCAGACCAAGAGACCCAGTACTTC CAWSVADQETQYF
. TRBJ2-7 TRBV27 many TGTGCCAGCAGTTTCTCTAGTTTAGTCTACGAGCAGTACTTC CASSFSSLVYEQYF
TRBD1 TRBJ2-7 TRBV9 . TGTGCCAGCAGCGTAGGGCCCCGGCCCCGGGACAGGTCCTACGAGCAGTACTTC CASSVGPRPRDRSYEQYF
. TRBJ2-5 TRBV2 many TGTGCCAGCAGCCGGGACTTCCAAGAGACCCAGTACTTC CASSRDFQETQYF